The 26 T cell receptor beta chains listed next were all sequenced from one sample in a study of cytomegalovirus exposure and HLA in healthy donors. The PCR made use of 60 Vbeta and 13 Jbeta primers. The method was immunoSEQ multiplex PCR; TCRdb's version includes in-frame clones alone and lacks a portion of them. The sample records approximately 150,000 clones, more than 75% being singletons. What was sequenced was PBMCs. The receptors originated from a woman in her 40s in good health and CMV-seronegative.

About this clone: In the same sample, other DNA sequences code for this CDR3. The DNA for the CDR3 is TGTGCCAGCAGCTTTTCTTCCTACGAGCAGTACTTC. Its translation: CASSFSSYEQYF. The chain is built from TRBV7-9 and TRBJ2-7, with D unclear. The V and J ends lost 3 bases and 1 base respectively, with 4 bases between them. The CDR3 spans 12 residues. Germline V gives CDR1 SEHNR, CDR2 FQNEAQ (reference sequence).

The rearrangement links TRBV7-2 to TRBJ2-7; TRBD2 agrees at 14 bases. The CDR3 runs to 15 residues. J was trimmed by 0 bases and V by 5 bases; bases with no gene match: 0. Germline lookup yields CDR1 SGHTA and CDR2 FQGNSA. CDR3 sequence: CASSGTSGGSYEQYF. The CDR3, as DNA: TGTGCCAGCAGCGGGACTAGCGGGGGCTCCTACGAGCAGTACTTC.

This rearrangement joins TRBV20-1 to TRBJ2-1, with D tentatively TRBD2 (6 bases). The CDR3 runs 11 residues. Trimming took 5 bases from V and 7 from J, leaving 9 bases between them. The germline CDR1 and CDR2 sequences are DFQATT and SNEGSKA (reference sequence). CDR3 sequence: CSARGENEQFF. In DNA form, the CDR3 reads TGCAGTGCTCGCGGGGAAAATGAGCAGTTCTTC.

This clone has only a few counts. This chain connects TRBV7-9 to TRBJ1-6; TRBD1 aligns across 7 bases. The junction had 2 bases not matched to a gene; V was cut back by 4 bases and J by 8 bases. CDR3 length equals 13 residues. Germline V gene data show CDR1 as SEHNR and CDR2 as FQNEAQ (reference sequence). The CDR3 coding sequence is TGTGCCAGCAGCTCAACAGGGGATTCACCCCTCCACTTT. Its protein is CASSSTGDSPLHF.

The chain uses TRBV6-5 and TRBJ1-1, with 8 nucleotides matching TRBD1. Germline CDR1 is MNHEY and CDR2 is SVGAGI. There are 13 residues in the CDR3. The V segment lost 7 bases and the J segment 6 bases; nucleotides outside the gene matches: 7. As DNA, the CDR3 is TGTGCCAGCATCGGTCAGGGGGCCGCTGAAGCTTTCTTT. It specifies CASIGQGAAEAFF.

The chain has TRBV19 and TRBJ1-2; D perhaps matches TRBD1 (5 bases). In germline, CDR1 is LNHDA, CDR2 SQIVND (reference sequence). Trimming cost V 5 bases and J 4 bases, with 8 bases left between them. This CDR3 spans 12 amino acids. CDR3 DNA sequence: TGTGCCAGTAGTGTGGGGGGCTATGGCTACACCTTC. Translating gives CASSVGGYGYTF.

The chain recombines TRBV11-2 with TRBJ2-7; unclear D gene. Germline V gives CDR1 SGHAT, CDR2 FQNNGV. V was clipped by 8 bases and J by 4 bases, with 15 bases between them. The CDR3 extends over 13 amino acids. The DNA of the CDR3 is TGTGCCAGCCGCCGTGACTCCACATACGAGCAGTACTTC. Amino acid sequence: CASRRDSTYEQYF.

The chain has TRBV28 and TRBJ1-1, with 9 nucleotides matching TRBD1. The V and J ends lost 4 bases and 4 bases, in that order; junction bases with no gene match: 4. Germline assignment: CDR1 MDHEN and CDR2 SYDVKM. The CDR3 is 14 amino acids. The CDR3 nucleotides read TGTGCCAGCAGTTGGGGGACAGGGATCACTGAAGCTTTCTTT. It specifies CASSWGTGITEAFF. Together with reference TRBV28 and TRBJ1-1, the CDR3 gives the full variable domain: DVKVTQSSRYLVKRTGEKVFLECVQDMDHENMFWYRQDPGLGLRLIYFSYDVKMKEKGDIPEGYSVSREKKERFSLILESASTNQTSMYLCASSWGTGITEAFFGQGTRLTVV.

This clone is a singleton in its sample. The V gene is TRBV4-2, the J gene TRBJ1-2; D not certain. The V and J ends lost 2 bases and 3 bases respectively, with 10 bases between them. Per the germline V gene, CDR1 is LGHNA and CDR2 is YNFKEQ. CDR3 length: 14 residues. CDR3: CASSQIQVDYGYTF. The CDR3 DNA reads as TGTGCCAGCAGCCAAATTCAGGTTGACTATGGCTACACCTTC.

J is TRBJ2-5 and V is TRBV29-1; TRBD2 agrees at 9 bases. Trimming cost V 7 bases and J 9 bases; bases outside gene matches: 12. The CDR3 has 13 residues. Germline CDR1 SQVTM, CDR2 ANQGSEA. CDR3 in amino acids: CSARDAAGGAQYF. CDR3 in DNA: TGCAGCGCTCGGGACGCGGCGGGAGGGGCCCAGTACTTC.

This chain joins TRBV11-3 and TRBJ2-4; TRBD2 is a possible D gene (6 bases). Germline CDR1 reads SGHNT; CDR2 reads YENEEA. Trimming removed 1 base at V and 8 bases at J, with 9 bases between. This CDR3 contains 13 residues. The CDR3 here is CASSLAGGDIQYF. As DNA, the CDR3 is TGTGCCAGCAGCTTAGCCGGGGGAGACATTCAGTACTTC.

The chain carries TRBV16 and TRBJ2-1; no firm D call. Between the trimmed V and J ends, which lost 0 bases and 10 bases, there was a span of 10 bases. The CDR3 has 13 residues. Germline CDR1 reads KGHSY; CDR2 reads FQNENV. For the CDR3, the DNA is TGTGCCAGCAGCCAATCAGAGAGGCAAGAGCAGTTCTTC. This gives the protein CASSQSERQEQFF.

On this clone: A read error may be the cause here, since a much bigger clone is one base away. V usage is TRBV5-6 and J usage is TRBJ2-1; 12 bases fit TRBD2. The V segment lost 2 bases and the J segment 8 bases; nucleotides outside the gene matches: 17. Germline CDR1 and CDR2: SGHDT and YYEEEE. This CDR3 has 19 residues. The CDR3 region is CASSLGRLAGGAQSDEQFF. DNA of the CDR3: TGTGCCAGCAGCTTAGGGCGGCTAGCGGGGGGGGCACAGTCCGATGAGCAGTTCTTC.

The chain carries TRBV11-3 and TRBJ2-3; D unclear. Germline V gives CDR1 SGHNT, CDR2 YENEEA. The CDR3 extends over 13 amino acids. Trimming stripped 1 base from V and 6 bases from J, with 8 bases between. This CDR3 reads CASSLGTADTQYF. CDR3 nucleotides: TGTGCCAGCAGCTTAGGTACAGCCGATACGCAGTATTTT.

This chain connects TRBV7-2 to TRBJ1-2; no definite D call. The CDR3 has 15 residues. V gave up 5 bases and J gave up 4 bases, with 17 bases separating them. Germline assignment: CDR1 SGHTA and CDR2 FQGNSA. The CDR3 DNA follows: TGTGCCAGCAGCCAAGGCCGCGGATCGGGCTATGGCTACACCTTC. This codes for CASSQGRGSGYGYTF. The full variable domain, rest sourced from reference TRBV7-2 and TRBJ1-2, is GAGVSQSPSNKVTEKGKDVELRCDPISGHTALYWYRQSLGQGLEFLIYFQGNSAPDKSGLPSDRFSAERTGGSVSTLTIQRTQQEDSAVYLCASSQGRGSGYGYTFGSGTRLTVV.

The V call is TRBV6-6, the J call TRBJ2-7; 7 bases match TRBD1. CDR1 and CDR2 from the germline V gene are MNHNY and SVGAGI (reference sequence). With 7 bases clipped from V and 0 bases from J, the junction kept 6 bases outside the gene matches. The CDR3 loop spans 14 amino acids. CDR3 loop: CASTDDRVSYEQYF. The DNA of the CDR3 is TGTGCCAGCACCGATGACAGGGTCTCCTACGAGCAGTACTTC.

V and J are TRBV19 and TRBJ1-1, with D possibly being TRBD1 (5 bases). This CDR3 spans 15 amino acids. Germline CDR1 LNHDA, CDR2 SQIVND (reference sequence). Trimming removed 4 bases at V and 5 bases at J, with 17 bases between. The CDR3 nucleotides read TGTGCCAGTAGTAGCCCCGGCGGGGGAGGGACTGAAGCTTTCTTT. This codes for CASSSPGGGGTEAFF.

The chain links TRBV7-9 to TRBJ1-3; a weak D match, TRBD1 (6 bases). The ends were cut back, 6 bases at V and 0 bases at J, with 12 bases in the middle. Germline values: CDR1 SEHNR, CDR2 FQNEAQ (reference sequence). CDR3 size: 15 residues. CDR3 nucleotides: TGTGCCAGCAGGGGTGGGGGCCTCTCTGGAAACACCATATATTTT. Amino acids: CASRGGGLSGNTIYF. Looking up the rest from reference TRBV7-9 and TRBJ1-3 gives the full variable domain: DTGVSQNPRHKITKRGQNVTFRCDPISEHNRLYWYRQTLGQGPEFLTYFQNEAQLEKSRLLSDRFSAERPKGSFSTLEIQRTEQGDSAMYLCASRGGGLSGNTIYFGEGSWLTVV.

The chain carries TRBV28 and TRBJ2-1, with D possibly matching TRBD2 (6 bases). Per the germline V gene, CDR1 is MDHEN and CDR2 is SYDVKM. V lost 6 bases to trimming and J lost 8 bases, with 14 bases between them. This CDR3 region has 13 residues. The CDR3 DNA follows: TGTGCCAGCAGACAAAACCAGCGGGATGAGCAGTTCTTC. Its translation: CASRQNQRDEQFF.

This clone was counted once. This chain connects TRBV5-8 to TRBJ2-1, with TRBD2 matching over 10 bases. This CDR3 has 13 residues. V gave up 0 bases and J gave up 15 bases; unmatched junction bases: 6. Germline V gene lookup returns CDR1 SGHTS and CDR2 YDEGEE. CDR3 nucleotides: TGTGCCAGCAGCTTGGAGACTAGCGGGCCCCCGTTCTTC. This gives the protein CASSLETSGPPFF. Filled out from reference TRBV5-8 and TRBJ2-1, the complete variable domain reads EAGVTQSPTHLIKTRGQQATLRCSPISGHTSVYWYQQALGLGLQFLLWYDEGEERNRGNFPPRFSGRQFPNYSSELNVNALELEDSALYLCASSLETSGPPFFGPGTRLTVL.

The CDR3 sequence is CASSSRQGAGEQFF. The CDR3 DNA is TGTGCCAGTAGTTCCAGACAGGGGGCGGGTGAGCAGTTCTTC. The chain recombines TRBV19 with TRBJ2-1; 10 bases are a match to TRBD1. Trimming removed 5 bases from V and 9 bases from J; junction bases left unmatched: 7. This CDR3 region has 14 residues. Germline CDR1 and CDR2: LNHDA and SQIVND (reference sequence). Supplemented by reference TRBV19 and TRBJ2-1, the full variable domain reads DGGITQSPKYLFRKEGQNVTLSCEQNLNHDAMYWYRQDPGQGLRLIYYSQIVNDFQKGDIAEGYSVSREKKESFPLTVTSAQKNPTAFYLCASSSRQGAGEQFFGPGTRLTVL.

The chain uses TRBV7-9 and TRBJ2-7, with 7 bases fitting TRBD1. Germline assignment: CDR1 SEHNR and CDR2 FQNEAQ (reference sequence). The CDR3 is 14 residues long. The J segment lost 2 bases and the V segment lost 3 bases, leaving 4 bases of the junction unmatched. This CDR3 reads CASSLTGTTYEQYF. DNA of the CDR3: TGTGCCAGCAGCTTGACAGGGACCACCTACGAGCAGTACTTC.

This rearrangement joins TRBV7-2 to TRBJ2-5; 7 nucleotides match TRBD2. Losses at the gene ends were 2 bases for V and 4 bases for J; bases not matched to a gene: 1. The CDR3 contains 13 residues. CDR1 SGHTA and CDR2 FQGNSA come from the germline V gene. DNA for the CDR3: TGTGCCAGCAGCTTACTAGCGGTAGAGACCCAGTACTTC. This codes for CASSLLAVETQYF.

The chain joins TRBV11-3 to TRBJ2-5, with D possibly matching TRBD1 (6 bases). Germline CDR1 and CDR2: SGHNT and YENEEA. This CDR3 comprises 14 residues. V gave up 5 bases and J gave up 0 bases, with 10 bases separating them. The CDR3 reads CASSPWTDQETQYF. The CDR3 DNA sequence: TGTGCCAGCAGCCCTTGGACAGACCAAGAGACCCAGTACTTC.

V gene TRBV19 combines with J gene TRBJ2-5; 8 bases are shared with TRBD1. Looked up from germline, CDR1 is LNHDA and CDR2 is SQIVND (reference sequence). The trim removed 5 bases at V and 4 bases at J, leaving 6 bases unmatched. The CDR3 loop spans 14 amino acids. CDR3 sequence reads: CASSWTGRLETQYF. The DNA for the CDR3 is TGTGCCAGTAGTTGGACAGGGAGGTTAGAGACCCAGTACTTC.

CDR3 loop: CASSTTSGRPGETQYF. DNA for the CDR3: TGTGCCAGTAGTACGACTAGCGGGAGGCCAGGAGAGACCCAGTACTTC. The chain employs TRBV19 and TRBJ2-5, with 13 bases aligning to TRBD2. This CDR3 region has 16 residues. With 4 bases clipped from V and 4 bases from J, the junction kept 6 bases outside the gene matches. Germline lookup yields CDR1 LNHDA and CDR2 SQIVND (reference sequence).